A single sample gave rise to the 25 T cell receptor beta chains below, sequenced in a study of T-cell memory formation after mild COVID-19 (dated by TCRdb to about 2021). Libraries were built with 5' RACE. The run used an Illumina NovaSeq 6000. TCRdb passed the public sequencing reads through fastp at Q25 and MiXCR, retaining productive beta sequences. All rows with the same CDR3 protein become a single entry with the most common DNA and genes. The sample contains approximately 210,000 distinct CDR3 sequences, 10% of them found a single time. Less than 4% of the sample is taken by the ten largest. Sequenced material: PBMCs or a T cell subset sorted from them (not recorded which). These receptors all stem from a man between 18 and 35 years old who had mild COVID-19 (a few samples of this study predate the infection). The sample titles of this study are shuffled in the database, so cell type and time point are left out; the donor was told from shared clones.

The chain joins TRBV5-1 to TRBJ1-2; 10 positions match TRBD1. The CDR3 sequence is 13 residues long. Germline assignment: CDR1 SGHRS and CDR2 YFSETQ. Trimming cost V 3 bases and J 8 bases; bases outside gene matches: 4. CDR3 loop: CASSWDRGEGYTF. CDR3 sequence (DNA): TGCGCCAGCAGCTGGGACAGGGGAGAGGGCTACACCTTC. Full variable domain (remainder filled in from reference TRBV5-1 and TRBJ1-2): KAGVTQTPRYLIKTRGQQVTLSCSPISGHRSVSWYQQTPGQGLQFLFEYFSETQRNKGNFPGRFSGRQFSNSRSEMNVSTLELGDSALYLCASSWDRGEGYTFGSGTRLTVV.

This clonotype has just a few counts. The V and J genes are TRBV4-3 and TRBJ2-7, with D possibly TRBD1 on 6 matching bases. Trimming took 0 bases from V and 5 from J, leaving 14 bases between them. CDR3 length: 15 residues. Germline CDR1 is LGHNA and CDR2 is YSLEER. The CDR3 here is CASSQDYRDIHEQYF. The DNA for the CDR3 is TGCGCCAGCAGCCAAGACTACCGGGACATCCACGAGCAGTACTTC.

Here the CDR3 DNA reads TGCGCCAGCAGCGCCCTCGGGACAGGCCTCTACAATGAGCAGTTCTTC. This sequence encodes CASSALGTGLYNEQFF. The genes are TRBV5-1 and TRBJ2-1, with 8 bases identical to TRBD1. The CDR3 covers 16 residues. CDR1 SGHRS and CDR2 YFSETQ come from the germline V gene. Trimming cost V 4 bases and J 3 bases; bases outside gene matches: 9.

This clonotype was seen more than once but under ten times. The V gene is TRBV19, the J gene TRBJ1-3; TRBD1 agrees at 8 bases. CDR3 size: 15 residues. After removal of 5 bases from V and 2 bases from J, the junction contained 5 bases not matched to a gene. Germline values: CDR1 LNHDA, CDR2 SQIVND (reference sequence). The CDR3 DNA follows: TGTGCCAGTAGTCCCTGGACAGGGACTGGAAACACCATATATTTT. Amino acid sequence: CASSPWTGTGNTIYF. Full variable domain (remainder filled in from reference TRBV19 and TRBJ1-3): DGGITQSPKYLFRKEGQNVTLSCEQNLNHDAMYWYRQDPGQGLRLIYYSQIVNDFQKGDIAEGYSVSREKKESFPLTVTSAQKNPTAFYLCASSPWTGTGNTIYFGEGSWLTVV.

There are a few counts of this clonotype. V is TRBV11-2 and J is TRBJ2-7; TRBD1 is a possible D gene (6 bases). The CDR3 extends over 13 amino acids. Trimming removed 6 bases at V and 1 base at J, with 10 bases between. Germline V gene lookup returns CDR1 SGHAT and CDR2 FQNNGV. The CDR3 here is CASSRGGSYEQYF. As DNA, the CDR3 is TGTGCCAGCAGTCGAGGGGGTTCCTACGAGCAGTACTTC. The entire variable domain, with the rest obtained from reference TRBV11-2 and TRBJ2-7, is as follows: EAGVAQSPRYKIIEKRQSVAFWCNPISGHATLYWYQQILGQGPKLLIQFQNNGVVDDSQLPKDRFSAERLKGVDSTLKIQPAKLEDSAVYLCASSRGGSYEQYFGPGTRLTVT.

The rearrangement uses TRBV5-1 and TRBJ1-2, with a weak D call TRBD1 (6 bases). The germline gives CDR1 SGHRS, CDR2 YFSETQ. The CDR3 is made up of 14 amino acids. V lost 3 bases to trimming and J lost 0 bases, with 9 bases between them. In DNA, the CDR3 is TGCGCCAGCAGCTCAGGACAGACTAACTATGGCTACACCTTC. Residues: CASSSGQTNYGYTF.

In this sample, this clonotype turned up many times. The chain links TRBV6-6 to TRBJ2-5, with D uncertain. CDR3 length: 14 residues. Trimming shortened V by 0 bases and J by 4 bases, and 9 bases separated the two germline ends. Germline V gene data show CDR1 as MNHNY and CDR2 as SVGAGI (reference sequence). CDR3 nucleotides: TGTGCCAGCAGTTACTCGAACGGCCTAGAGACCCAGTACTTC. It codes for CASSYSNGLETQYF.

This clonotype came up many times. This chain links TRBV4-1 with TRBJ2-6; D is perhaps TRBD1 (6 bases). Germline V gene data show CDR1 as MGHRA and CDR2 as YSYEKL. The CDR3 totals 18 residues. V gave up 3 bases and J gave up 0 bases, with 15 bases separating them. CDR3 region: CASSQTRGLLSGANVLTF. The CDR3 DNA reads as TGCGCCAGCAGCCAGACCAGGGGCCTCCTCTCTGGGGCCAACGTCCTGACTTTC.

This clonotype appeared a few times. V and J are TRBV7-2 and TRBJ1-5; D uncertain. This CDR3 has 13 residues. V lost 0 bases and J 4 bases, leaving 4 bases between the germline ends. Germline lookup yields CDR1 SGHTA and CDR2 FQGNSA. CDR3 bases: TGTGCCAGCAGCTTAGCTCAGAATCAGCCCCAGCATTTT. Its translation: CASSLAQNQPQHF.

This clonotype was seen ten or more times. This chain uses TRBV5-6 with TRBJ2-7, with D maybe TRBD2 (6 bases). V was trimmed by 3 bases and J by 1 base, leaving 17 bases between them. Looked up from germline, CDR1 is SGHDT and CDR2 is YYEEEE. The CDR3 spans 16 residues. In DNA form, the CDR3 reads TGTGCCAGCAGCTCATGGAGGGCAGGGAATTCCTACGAGCAGTACTTC. Its translation is CASSSWRAGNSYEQYF.

The gene calls are TRBV20-1 and TRBJ2-3; 10 nucleotides align to TRBD2. V shed 0 bases and J 2 bases; nucleotides not matched to a gene: 5. The CDR3 length is 16 residues. Germline V CDR1 and CDR2: DFQATT, SNEGSKA (reference sequence). CDR3 sequence: CSARDPSGGYTDTQYF. The DNA for the CDR3 is TGCAGTGCTAGAGATCCTAGCGGGGGCTACACAGATACGCAGTATTTT.

J is TRBJ1-5 and V is TRBV10-3; no clear D gene. The germline V gene encodes CDR1 ENHRY and CDR2 SYGVKD. The CDR3 has 15 amino acids. V lost 4 bases and J lost 2, with 12 bases in between. This CDR3 is CAISAQSKGNQPQHF. The CDR3 DNA reads TGTGCCATCAGTGCTCAGTCAAAGGGCAATCAGCCCCAGCATTTT.

This clonotype was observed at least ten times. The V call is TRBV7-8, the J call TRBJ1-5, with D uncertain. From germline, CDR1 is SGHVS and CDR2 FQNEAQ. V was trimmed by 2 bases and J by 4 bases, leaving 9 bases between them. The CDR3 loop spans 14 amino acids. The CDR3 bases are TGTGCCAGCAGCTTATCGGATCTAAATCAGCCCCAGCATTTT. Residues: CASSLSDLNQPQHF.

The chain uses TRBV7-3 and TRBJ2-1; TRBD1 aligns across 7 bases. Losses at the gene ends were 4 bases for V and 9 bases for J; bases not matched to a gene: 15. Germline V gene lookup returns CDR1 SGHTA and CDR2 FQGTGA. There are 16 residues in the CDR3. For the CDR3, the DNA is TGTGCCAGCAGCTCCCACCCCCGAGGGGGCTTCGGTGAGCAGTTCTTC. This codes for CASSSHPRGGFGEQFF.

This clonotype was found a few times. CDR3 sequence reads: CASSQGSGGVQETQYF. The CDR3 coding sequence is TGCGCCAGCAGCCAGGGTAGCGGGGGGGTACAAGAGACCCAGTACTTC. The rearrangement uses TRBV4-3 and TRBJ2-5; 11 positions match TRBD2. V dropped 3 bases and J dropped 2; count of bases not matched to a gene: 5. Per germline, CDR1 LGHNA and CDR2 YSLEER. The CDR3 sequence is 16 residues long.

This chain joins TRBV7-9 and TRBJ2-5; the match to TRBD2 covers 12 bases. Germline-derived CDR1 and CDR2 are SEHNR and FQNEAQ (reference sequence). CDR3 size: 13 residues. The J segment lost 4 bases and the V segment lost 7 bases, leaving 1 base of the junction unmatched. This chain's CDR3 is CASTTSGGETQYF. CDR3 nucleotide sequence: TGTGCCAGCACGACTAGCGGGGGAGAGACCCAGTACTTC.

J is TRBJ2-7 and V is TRBV5-5; TRBD1 is a possible D gene (5 bases). The V end was cut by 4 bases, the J end by 2 bases, with 16 bases between. CDR1 is SGHKS and CDR2 is YYEKEE in the germline V gene (reference sequence). The CDR3 sequence is 15 residues long. CDR3 residues: CASSQDTDATYEQYV. The CDR3 bases are TGTGCCAGCAGCCAGGACACGGACGCAACCTACGAGCAGTACGTC.

In its sample, this clonotype was seen a few times. CDR3 sequence: CASFVANTGELFF. The CDR3 DNA is TGTGCCAGCTTCGTCGCGAACACCGGGGAGCTGTTTTTT. This chain joins TRBV7-9 and TRBJ2-2; D ambiguous. The germline V gene encodes CDR1 SEHNR and CDR2 FQNEAQ (reference sequence). Trimming shortened V by 8 bases and J by 0 bases, and 7 bases separated the two germline ends. The CDR3 is 13 residues long. Full variable domain (outside the CDR3, taken from reference TRBV7-9 and TRBJ2-2): DTGVSQNPRHKITKRGQNVTFRCDPISEHNRLYWYRQTLGQGPEFLTYFQNEAQLEKSRLLSDRFSAERPKGSFSTLEIQRTEQGDSAMYLCASFVANTGELFFGEGSRLTVL.

This clonotype was found a few times. V and J are TRBV27 and TRBJ1-5; tentatively, D is TRBD1 (5 bases). V dropped 3 bases and J dropped 1 base, with 7 bases sitting between them. Germline lookup yields CDR1 MNHEY and CDR2 SMNVEV (reference sequence). The length of the CDR3 is 14 residues. CDR3 sequence reads: CASSFQGSNQPQHF. The DNA for the CDR3 is TGTGCCAGCAGTTTCCAGGGAAGCAATCAGCCCCAGCATTTT.

This clonotype was seen at least ten times. The J gene is TRBJ2-3, the V gene TRBV7-6, with 14 bases identical to TRBD2. Germline V lookup: CDR1 SGHVS, CDR2 FNYEAQ. V shed 6 bases, J shed 8 bases, and the junction held 4 bases outside the gene matches. This CDR3 has 14 residues. The CDR3 region has the DNA TGTGCCAGCAGTCCGACTAGCGGGGGGGCTACGCAGTATTTT. Protein sequence: CASSPTSGGATQYF. Drawing the rest from reference TRBV7-6 and TRBJ2-3, the complete variable domain is GAGVSQSPRYKVTKRGQDVALRCDPISGHVSLYWYRQALGQGPEFLTYFNYEAQQDKSGLPNDRFSAERPEGSISTLTIQRTEQRDSAMYRCASSPTSGGATQYFGPGTRLTVL.

This clonotype was found many times. V usage is TRBV7-3 and J usage is TRBJ2-3, with D perhaps matching TRBD2 (5 bases). The ends were cut back, 5 bases at V and 2 bases at J, with 8 bases in the middle. The CDR3 runs to 13 residues. Germline loops: CDR1 SGHTA, CDR2 FQGTGA. CDR3 amino acids: CASSPDYTDTQYF. CDR3 nucleotide sequence: TGTGCCAGCAGCCCTGACTACACAGATACGCAGTATTTT.

This clonotype showed up just a few times. The chain joins TRBV18 to TRBJ2-2, with a weak D call TRBD1 (5 bases). In germline, CDR1 is KGHSH, CDR2 LQKENI. CDR3 length equals 15 residues. The V end was cut by 5 bases, the J end by 1 base, with 11 bases between. The CDR3 sequence is CASSSQQENTGELFF. CDR3 nucleotides: TGTGCCAGCTCATCCCAACAGGAGAACACCGGGGAGCTGTTTTTT.

This clonotype was counted a single time. The chain is built from TRBV7-2 and TRBJ2-1; D might be TRBD2 (7 bases). The CDR3 loop spans 16 amino acids. Germline lookup yields CDR1 SGHTA and CDR2 FQGNSA. V lost 5 bases to trimming and J lost 4 bases, with 18 bases between them. CDR3 nucleotide sequence: TGTGCCAGCAGCCCGGGGGGCAGAGGACCATACAATGAGCAGTTCTTC. This sequence encodes CASSPGGRGPYNEQFF.

In this sample, this clonotype turned up many times. The chain employs TRBV24-1 and TRBJ2-3; TRBD1 matches 7 bases. After removal of 5 bases from V and 2 bases from J, the junction contained 3 bases not matched to a gene. The CDR3 is 14 amino acids. Per germline, CDR1 KGHDR and CDR2 SFDVKD. In DNA, the CDR3 is TGTGCCACCAGTGCGGGACAGTTCACAGATACGCAGTATTTT. Protein sequence: CATSAGQFTDTQYF.

This clonotype was counted only a few times. This chain joins TRBV12-5 and TRBJ2-5, with D hard to call. Trimming stripped 4 bases from V and 3 bases from J, with 12 bases between. Per the germline V gene, CDR1 is LGHNT and CDR2 is FRNRAP. The CDR3 contains 14 residues. CDR3 loop: CASGSRPLEETQYF. CDR3 coding DNA: TGTGCTAGTGGTTCCCGACCCCTGGAAGAGACCCAGTACTTC. Using reference TRBV12-5 and TRBJ2-5 for the parts outside the CDR3, the full variable domain is DARVTQTPRHKVTEMGQEVTMRCQPILGHNTVFWYRQTMMQGLELLAYFRNRAPLDDSGMPKDRFSAEMPDATLATLKIQPSEPRDSAVYFCASGSRPLEETQYFGPGTRLLVL.